The 2 T cell receptor beta chains in this list originate from one sample, sequenced in a study of CD8 T cells in ankylosing spondylitis. TCRdb analysed the 5' RACE reads with MiXCR anew, one entry per CDR3 protein. The sample holds roughly 280,000 distinct CDR3 sequences, roughly 20% seen once. The source material was blood, either unsorted or a sorted T cell fraction (not recorded which). These receptor sequences come from a male donor with ankylosing spondylitis or in good health (not recorded which).

J is TRBJ2-3 and V is TRBV7-9, with D tentatively TRBD1 or TRBD2 (5 bases each). The CDR3 is 14 amino acids. Trimming took 5 bases from V and 2 from J, leaving 11 bases between them. Germline V gene data show CDR1 as SEHNR and CDR2 as FQNEAQ (reference sequence). The DNA of the CDR3 is TGTGCCAGCAGCCCGGGGACCTACACAGATACGCAGTATTTT. Its translation is CASSPGTYTDTQYF.

The gene calls are TRBV5-1 and TRBJ2-1, with 14 bases that match TRBD2. Germline V lookup: CDR1 SGHRS, CDR2 YFSETQ. The CDR3 consists of 19 residues. Trimming took 1 base from V and 7 from J; bases not matched to a gene: 13. The CDR3 DNA reads as TGCGCCAGCAGCTTGCCGACTAGCGGGAGGGCCTTTAAGAGGAATGAGCAGTTCTTC. Translation gives CASSLPTSGRAFKRNEQFF.